Listed below are T cell receptor beta chains from one sample, sequenced in a study of blood T cells in healthy people across ages. TCRdb re-derived calls from the 5' RACE reads in MiXCR, one entry per CDR3 protein. The data show 950,000 to 1,200,000 distinct CDR3 sequences, more than 30% seen once. The sequencing input was blood. The receptors were sampled from a man aged 18 to 30 in good health. Each CDR3 is given with its conserved first and last residue. D genes are given only for firm matches. For some rows the clone size is stated as once, few or many, or as a class when expanded; others skip it.

CDR3aa: CSAQLSASSETQYF
abundance: many
d_gene: .
v_gene: TRBV20-1

CDR3aa: CATKVQGPPGDTQYF
abundance: few
d_gene: TRBD1
v_gene: TRBV2

CDR3aa: CSARPLRTETYEQYF
abundance: .
d_gene: .
v_gene: TRBV20-1

CDR3aa: CASSQGLPGTGANVLTF
abundance: .
d_gene: .
v_gene: TRBV4-1

CDR3aa: CASSFPQGNTGELFF
abundance: .
d_gene: .
v_gene: TRBV12-3/TRBV12-4

CDR3aa: CASSQEAENTEAFF
abundance: .
d_gene: .
v_gene: TRBV4-2

CDR3aa: CSVEDRGATYTF
abundance: few
d_gene: .
v_gene: TRBV29-1

CDR3aa: CASIPRGGTYNEQFF
abundance: .
d_gene: TRBD2
v_gene: TRBV12-3/TRBV12-4

CDR3aa: CASSQTWDRNSPLHF
abundance: .
d_gene: TRBD1
v_gene: TRBV4-3

CDR3aa: CASSAGTIYNEQFF
abundance: few
d_gene: TRBD2
v_gene: TRBV9

CDR3aa: CASSQNWGYSNQPQHF
abundance: few
d_gene: .
v_gene: TRBV4-3

CDR3aa: CASSINVAADNEKLFF
abundance: few
d_gene: .
v_gene: TRBV5-1

CDR3aa: CSARRGAAYTDTQYF
abundance: .
d_gene: .
v_gene: TRBV20-1

CDR3aa: CASWGNRGYGYTF
abundance: few
d_gene: .
v_gene: TRBV2

CDR3aa: CASSLKSGREAGGSYNEQFF
abundance: few
d_gene: TRBD2
v_gene: TRBV5-1

CDR3aa: CASSPRAYTNEQFF
abundance: .
d_gene: .
v_gene: TRBV3-1

CDR3aa: CASSFRSGAREAFF
abundance: .
d_gene: .
v_gene: TRBV27

CDR3aa: CASSYPLSDQPQHF
abundance: .
d_gene: .
v_gene: TRBV6-6

CDR3aa: CASSFNGPTNEKLFF
abundance: few
d_gene: .
v_gene: TRBV7-2

CDR3aa: CASSPLDREVDEQYF
abundance: .
d_gene: TRBD1
v_gene: TRBV18

CDR3aa: CASSQVAGLNSPLHF
abundance: few
d_gene: .
v_gene: TRBV4-3

CDR3aa: CATGTGGNQPQHF
abundance: few
d_gene: TRBD1
v_gene: TRBV6-6

CDR3aa: CASSIGTEETQYF
abundance: few
d_gene: TRBD1
v_gene: TRBV3-1

CDR3aa: CASSVENSSGTEQFF
abundance: .
d_gene: TRBD2
v_gene: TRBV6-1

CDR3aa: CASSSGQGSDVVFGYTF
abundance: .
d_gene: TRBD1
v_gene: TRBV9

CDR3aa: CASSLEGFSTDTQYF
abundance: .
d_gene: .
v_gene: TRBV27

CDR3aa: CASSFPDRDQETQYF
abundance: few
d_gene: TRBD1
v_gene: TRBV5-1

CDR3aa: CATRPIKTGFVDGYTF
abundance: .
d_gene: .
v_gene: TRBV6-1

CDR3aa: CASSLFNYGYTF
abundance: many
d_gene: .
v_gene: TRBV7-2

CDR3aa: CASSYSNGRNLLRRYGYTF
abundance: .
d_gene: .
v_gene: TRBV6-5

CDR3aa: CASSPGIYNEQFF
abundance: .
d_gene: .
v_gene: TRBV12-3/TRBV12-4

CDR3aa: CASSKGADLLNTEAFF
abundance: .
d_gene: .
v_gene: TRBV18

CDR3aa: CASSPGQSLFF
abundance: few
d_gene: .
v_gene: TRBV12-3/TRBV12-4

CDR3aa: CSVELAGDTSTDTQYF
abundance: few
d_gene: TRBD2
v_gene: TRBV29-1

CDR3aa: CAGSYTGGAEAFF
abundance: .
d_gene: TRBD1
v_gene: TRBV12-3/TRBV12-4

CDR3aa: CSAEAGGGGFLTDTQYF
abundance: .
d_gene: TRBD2
v_gene: TRBV20-1

CDR3aa: CSARDSRAGSVNTEAFF
abundance: .
d_gene: .
v_gene: TRBV20-1

CDR3aa: CASTPRDISTDTQYF
abundance: once
d_gene: .
v_gene: TRBV4-1

CDR3aa: CASSPTSRALTDTQYF
abundance: .
d_gene: TRBD2
v_gene: TRBV27

CDR3aa: CASSGTGVRSPLHF
abundance: .
d_gene: TRBD1
v_gene: TRBV2

CDR3aa: CASDEGTLPGANVLTF
abundance: .
d_gene: .
v_gene: TRBV9

CDR3aa: CSVRGLRLAGVRSYEQYF
abundance: .
d_gene: TRBD2
v_gene: TRBV29-1

CDR3aa: CASTRTGQGAVGELFF
abundance: .
d_gene: TRBD1
v_gene: TRBV2

CDR3aa: CASSFPLAEKLFF
abundance: few
d_gene: .
v_gene: TRBV7-2

CDR3aa: CAWDRGGAGAFF
abundance: .
d_gene: TRBD1
v_gene: TRBV30

CDR3aa: CASKGQGALETQYF
abundance: many
d_gene: TRBD1
v_gene: TRBV2

CDR3aa: CASSSNRDRVLGYNEQYF
abundance: once
d_gene: TRBD1
v_gene: TRBV5-1

CDR3aa: CASTGKTGQIRSGYTF
abundance: .
d_gene: TRBD1
v_gene: TRBV5-6

CDR3aa: CASSLDGDPQETQYF
abundance: few
d_gene: .
v_gene: TRBV5-1

CDR3aa: CASSPMSGTRRVLGYTF
abundance: few
d_gene: .
v_gene: TRBV27

CDR3aa: CASSGGTPILAKNIQYF
abundance: few
d_gene: .
v_gene: TRBV6-1

CDR3aa: CASSVVASGGATDTQYF
abundance: .
d_gene: TRBD2
v_gene: TRBV9

CDR3aa: CASSTGSTNTEAFF
abundance: few
d_gene: .
v_gene: TRBV7-9

CDR3aa: CSARSSIEQFF
abundance: .
d_gene: .
v_gene: TRBV20-1